This is a list of T cell receptor beta chains from one sample in a study of shared T cell receptors in the human thymus. The assay was immunoSEQ multiplex PCR, and TCRdb's table has in-frame clones only and misses some. The table shows roughly 68,000 clones, with about 95% occurring only once. What was sequenced was thymocytes. The receptors here all came from a human donor. Each CDR3 is given with its conserved first and last residue. Size tells how often a clone was seen (once, few, many) or the class of an expanded clone, and some rows leave it out.

CASSILKAGDRIRNQPQHF | NA | TRBJ1-5 | TRBV19
CASSLIWGPNEQFF | NA | TRBJ2-1 | TRBV27
CASSLKVGGWTEAFF | NA | TRBJ1-1 | TRBV7-8
CAWSMQDSSPGNTIYF | NA | TRBJ1-3 | TRBV30
CASSQDQGPATNEKLFF | NA | TRBJ1-4 | TRBV4-1
CASSSNPFGYTF | NA | TRBJ1-2 | TRBV27
CASSRGIAGALSSYNEQFF | few | TRBJ2-1 | TRBV5-1
CASRDSRSLRETQYF | NA | TRBJ2-5 | TRBV5-4
CASSSVPGQLYTDTQYF | NA | TRBJ2-3 | TRBV5-8
CASSLGAGNGDQPQHF | once | TRBJ1-5 | TRBV7-6
CATHLDRAGMMMNTEAFF | NA | TRBJ1-1 | TRBV14
CASSHTNEKLFF | NA | TRBJ1-4 | TRBV18
CASSQGQFTGELFF | NA | TRBJ2-2 | TRBV14
CASSLGYVSNEQFF | NA | TRBJ2-1 | TRBV5-1
CASSLHSRVSSGNTIYF | NA | TRBJ1-3 | TRBV27
CASSSTRDRGNYEQYF | NA | TRBJ2-7 | TRBV7-3
CASSLQPSQETQYF | NA | TRBJ2-5 | TRBV18
CASRGVGGEGTGELFF | NA | TRBJ2-2 | TRBV5-4
CASSLVSGLRDTEAFF | NA | TRBJ1-1 | TRBV5-1
CASSLGGRPTFQETQYF | NA | TRBJ2-5 | TRBV7-2
CASSALTGGTGNTIYF | NA | TRBJ1-3 | TRBV7-6
CASNTGTRNYNEQFF | NA | TRBJ2-1 | TRBV9
CATRGHRNATNEKLFF | NA | TRBJ1-4 | TRBV6-6
CASSLSVFDQGAVTEAFF | NA | TRBJ1-1 | TRBV7-6
CASSLQGNPYEIYYKGDYGYTF | NA | TRBJ1-2 | TRBV5-1
CASSSLNDTSGSSYEQYF | once | TRBJ2-7 | TRBV5-1
CASSLVAGLDGYTF | NA | TRBJ1-2 | TRBV7-3
CASSLTGGFDGYTF | NA | TRBJ1-2 | TRBV28
CASSGRSGELFF | NA | TRBJ2-2 | TRBV5-4
CASSLAQKGGNYEQYF | NA | TRBJ2-7 | TRBV5-1
CASSLPLSRGLPGSSYGYTF | NA | TRBJ1-2 | TRBV28
CASSFYSTPYGYTF | NA | TRBJ1-2 | TRBV28
CASSEIGTGVTNYGYTF | NA | TRBJ1-2 | TRBV6-1
CASSLSGTGDSYEQYF | NA | TRBJ2-7 | TRBV28
CASSATPTVPGLSNQPQHF | NA | TRBJ1-5 | TRBV27
CASSSLQGELNTEAFF | NA | TRBJ1-1 | TRBV7-3
CASSQEQGHGYTF | NA | TRBJ1-2 | TRBV4-1
CASSLLRTGGNTEAFF | NA | TRBJ1-1 | TRBV5-5
CASTRNPGQYEKLFF | NA | TRBJ1-4 | TRBV27
CASSLDRWGNYGYTF | once | TRBJ1-2 | TRBV5-4
CASSETPAGVYTGELFF | NA | TRBJ2-2 | TRBV4-2
CATREKLAGDTDTQYF | NA | TRBJ2-3 | TRBV15
CATSRGGTHYMVETQYF | NA | TRBJ2-5 | TRBV15
CASSVETGGEGETQYF | NA | TRBJ2-5 | TRBV9
CASSPYRGLNEKLFF | NA | TRBJ1-4 | TRBV7-6
CASSLKCVNEQFF | NA | TRBJ2-1 | TRBV27
CASSLVGNTIYF | NA | TRBJ1-3 | TRBV11-2
CASSRRGRGFNNEQFF | NA | TRBJ2-1 | TRBV19
CASNTDRGTTDTQYF | NA | TRBJ2-3 | TRBV4-1